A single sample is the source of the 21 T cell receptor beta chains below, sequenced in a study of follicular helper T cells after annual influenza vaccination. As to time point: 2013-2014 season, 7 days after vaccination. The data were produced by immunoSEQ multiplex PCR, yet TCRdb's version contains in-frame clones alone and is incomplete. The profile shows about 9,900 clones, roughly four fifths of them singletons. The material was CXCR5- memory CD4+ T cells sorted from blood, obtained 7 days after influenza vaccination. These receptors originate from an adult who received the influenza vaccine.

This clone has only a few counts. Written as DNA, the CDR3 is TGTGCCAGCAGTTTATGGGGGGGGCTTGGCAATCAGCCCCAGCATTTT. It translates to CASSLWGGLGNQPQHF. The genes are TRBV28 and TRBJ1-5; tentatively, D is TRBD1 (6 bases). V dropped 0 bases and J dropped 2 bases, with 11 bases sitting between them. CDR1 MDHEN and CDR2 SYDVKM come from the germline V gene. This CDR3 has 16 amino acids.

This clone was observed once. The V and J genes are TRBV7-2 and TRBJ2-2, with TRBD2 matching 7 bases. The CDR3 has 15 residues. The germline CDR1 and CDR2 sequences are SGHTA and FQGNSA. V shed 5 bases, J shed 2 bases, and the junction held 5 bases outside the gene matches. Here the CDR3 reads CASSPRDYNTGELFF. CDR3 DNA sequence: TGTGCCAGCAGCCCCCGGGACTACAACACCGGGGAGCTGTTTTTT.

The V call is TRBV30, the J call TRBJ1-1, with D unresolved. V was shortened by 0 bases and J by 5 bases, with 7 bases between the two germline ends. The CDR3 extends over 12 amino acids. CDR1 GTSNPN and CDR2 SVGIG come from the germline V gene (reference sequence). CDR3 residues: CAWSVPSTEAFF. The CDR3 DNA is TGTGCCTGGAGTGTTCCTAGTACTGAAGCTTTCTTT.

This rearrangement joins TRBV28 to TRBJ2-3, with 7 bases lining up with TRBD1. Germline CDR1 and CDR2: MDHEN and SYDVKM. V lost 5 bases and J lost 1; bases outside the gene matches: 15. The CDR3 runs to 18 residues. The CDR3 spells CASSPTRDSLLRTDTQYF. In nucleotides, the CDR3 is TGTGCCAGCAGTCCTACAAGGGACAGCCTTCTTCGCACAGATACGCAGTATTTT.

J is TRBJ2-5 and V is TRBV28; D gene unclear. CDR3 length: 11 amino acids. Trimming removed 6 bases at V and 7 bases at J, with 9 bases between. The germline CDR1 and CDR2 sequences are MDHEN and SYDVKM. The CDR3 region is CASSLKGTQYF. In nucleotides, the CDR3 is TGTGCCAGCAGCTTGAAGGGGACCCAGTACTTC.

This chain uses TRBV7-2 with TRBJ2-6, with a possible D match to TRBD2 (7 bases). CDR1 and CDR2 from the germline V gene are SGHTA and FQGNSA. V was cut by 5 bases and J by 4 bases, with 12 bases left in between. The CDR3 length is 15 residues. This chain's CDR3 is CASSGGGSGANVLTF. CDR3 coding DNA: TGTGCCAGCAGCGGGGGCGGGAGCGGGGCCAACGTCCTGACTTTC.

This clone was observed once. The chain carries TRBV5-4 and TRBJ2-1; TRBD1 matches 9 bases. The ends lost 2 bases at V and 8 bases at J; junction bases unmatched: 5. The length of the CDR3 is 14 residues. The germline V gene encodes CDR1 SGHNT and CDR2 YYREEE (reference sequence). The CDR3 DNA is TGTGCCAGCAGCTTTGGCGGACAGGGGTATGAGCAGTTCTTC. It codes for CASSFGGQGYEQFF.

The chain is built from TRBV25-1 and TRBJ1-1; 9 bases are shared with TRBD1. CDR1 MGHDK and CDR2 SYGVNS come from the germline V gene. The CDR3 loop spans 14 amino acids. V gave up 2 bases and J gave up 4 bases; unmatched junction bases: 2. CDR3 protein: CASSETGGGTEAFF. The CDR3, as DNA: TGTGCCAGCAGTGAAACAGGGGGCGGCACTGAAGCTTTCTTT.

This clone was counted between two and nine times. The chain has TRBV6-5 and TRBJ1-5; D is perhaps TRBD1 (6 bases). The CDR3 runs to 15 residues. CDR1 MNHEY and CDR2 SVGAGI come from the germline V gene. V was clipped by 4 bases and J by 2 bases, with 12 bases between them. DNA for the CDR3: TGTGCCAGCAGTTCCCACAGGGAGGGCAATCAGCCCCAGCATTTT. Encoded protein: CASSSHREGNQPQHF.

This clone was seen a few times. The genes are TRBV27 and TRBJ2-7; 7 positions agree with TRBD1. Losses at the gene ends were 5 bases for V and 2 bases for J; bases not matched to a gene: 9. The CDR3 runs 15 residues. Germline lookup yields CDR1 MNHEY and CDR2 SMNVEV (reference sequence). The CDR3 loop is CASSSDRDSPYEQYF. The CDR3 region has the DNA TGTGCCAGCAGTAGTGACCGGGACAGCCCCTACGAGCAGTACTTC.

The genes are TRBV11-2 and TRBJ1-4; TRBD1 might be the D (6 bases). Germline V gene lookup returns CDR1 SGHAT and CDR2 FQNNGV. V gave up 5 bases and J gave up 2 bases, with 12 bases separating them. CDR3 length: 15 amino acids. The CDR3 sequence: CASSRGGSTNEKLFF. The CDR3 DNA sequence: TGTGCCAGCAGCAGGGGGGGGTCGACTAATGAAAAACTGTTTTTT. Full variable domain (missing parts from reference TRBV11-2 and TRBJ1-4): EAGVAQSPRYKIIEKRQSVAFWCNPISGHATLYWYQQILGQGPKLLIQFQNNGVVDDSQLPKDRFSAERLKGVDSTLKIQPAKLEDSAVYLCASSRGGSTNEKLFFGSGTQLSVL.

CDR3 sequence: CASSYTVTLNQPQHF. DNA for the CDR3: TGTGCCAGCAGTTATACAGTAACCCTCAATCAGCCCCAGCATTTT. The rearrangement uses TRBV28 and TRBJ1-5; D gene unclear. Trimming removed 4 bases from V and 3 bases from J, with 13 bases in between. Germline V gives CDR1 MDHEN, CDR2 SYDVKM. The CDR3 contains 15 residues.

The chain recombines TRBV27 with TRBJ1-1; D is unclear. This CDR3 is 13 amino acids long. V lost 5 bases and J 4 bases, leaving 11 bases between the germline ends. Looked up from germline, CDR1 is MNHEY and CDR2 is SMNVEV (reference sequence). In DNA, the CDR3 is TGTGCCAGCAGTGAGAGGAGTGGCACTGAAGCTTTCTTT. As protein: CASSERSGTEAFF.

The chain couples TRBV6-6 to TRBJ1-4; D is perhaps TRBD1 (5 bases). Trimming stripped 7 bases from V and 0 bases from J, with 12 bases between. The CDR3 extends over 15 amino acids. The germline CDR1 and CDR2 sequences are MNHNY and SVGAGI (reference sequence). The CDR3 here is CASILRGSTNEKLFF. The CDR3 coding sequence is TGTGCCAGCATCTTGCGGGGCTCAACTAATGAAAAACTGTTTTTT.

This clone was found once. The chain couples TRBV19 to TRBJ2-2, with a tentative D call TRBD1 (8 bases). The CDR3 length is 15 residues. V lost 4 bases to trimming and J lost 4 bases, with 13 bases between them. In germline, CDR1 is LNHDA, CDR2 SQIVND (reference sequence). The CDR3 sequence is CASSSTGGVTGELFF. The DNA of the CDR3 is TGTGCCAGTAGTAGTACAGGGGGGGTCACCGGGGAGCTGTTTTTT.

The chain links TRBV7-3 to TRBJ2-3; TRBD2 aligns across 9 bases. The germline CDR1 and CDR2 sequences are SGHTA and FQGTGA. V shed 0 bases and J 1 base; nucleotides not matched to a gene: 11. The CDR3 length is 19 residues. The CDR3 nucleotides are TGTGCCAGCAGCTTAACCCCCCAGCGGGGGGCTTATCGCACAGATACGCAGTATTTT. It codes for CASSLTPQRGAYRTDTQYF.

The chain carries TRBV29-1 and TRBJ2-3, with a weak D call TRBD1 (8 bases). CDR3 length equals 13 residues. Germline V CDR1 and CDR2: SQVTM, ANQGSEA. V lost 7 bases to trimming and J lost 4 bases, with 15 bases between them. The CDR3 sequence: CSAGGTGADTQYF. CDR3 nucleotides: TGCAGCGCCGGGGGGACAGGAGCAGATACGCAGTATTTT.

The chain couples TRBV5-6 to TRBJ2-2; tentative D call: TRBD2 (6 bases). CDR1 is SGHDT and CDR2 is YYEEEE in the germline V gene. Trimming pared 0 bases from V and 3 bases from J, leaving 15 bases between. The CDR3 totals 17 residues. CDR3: CASSLVVEGSDTGELFF. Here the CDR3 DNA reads TGTGCCAGCAGCTTGGTAGTGGAGGGTAGTGACACCGGGGAGCTGTTTTTT. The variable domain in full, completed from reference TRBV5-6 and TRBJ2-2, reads DAGVTQSPTHLIKTRGQQVTLRCSPKSGHDTVSWYQQALGQGPQFIFQYYEEEERQRGNFPDRFSGHQFPNYSSELNVNALLLGDSALYLCASSLVVEGSDTGELFFGEGSRLTVL.

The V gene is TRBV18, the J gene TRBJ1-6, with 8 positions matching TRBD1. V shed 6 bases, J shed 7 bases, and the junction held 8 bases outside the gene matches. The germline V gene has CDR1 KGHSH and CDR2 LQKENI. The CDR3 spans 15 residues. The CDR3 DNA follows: TGTGCCAGCTCTCGACAGGACAGGGACAATTCACCCCTCCACTTT. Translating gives CASSRQDRDNSPLHF.

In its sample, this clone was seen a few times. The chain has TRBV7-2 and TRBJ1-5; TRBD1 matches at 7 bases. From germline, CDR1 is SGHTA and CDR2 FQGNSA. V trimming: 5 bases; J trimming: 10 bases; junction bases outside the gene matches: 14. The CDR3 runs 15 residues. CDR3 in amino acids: CASSRKVGTVSPQHF. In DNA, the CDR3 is TGTGCCAGCAGCCGCAAAGTAGGGACAGTCAGCCCCCAGCATTTT.

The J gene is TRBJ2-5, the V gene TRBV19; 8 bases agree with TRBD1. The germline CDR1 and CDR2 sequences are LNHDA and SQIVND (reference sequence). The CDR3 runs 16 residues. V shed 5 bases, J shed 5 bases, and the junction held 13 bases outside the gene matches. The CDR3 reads CASSSHPDRAVETQYF. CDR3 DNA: TGTGCCAGTAGTTCCCACCCGGACAGGGCGGTGGAGACCCAGTACTTC.